The text below deals with one TCR beta chain. The table came from immunoSEQ multiplex PCR; TCRdb's copy has only in-frame clones and leaves some out. The sample carries fewer than 2,000 clones, 94% recorded once. The sample is drawn from a study of tumor T cells in aggressive B-cell lymphoma. With 5 bases clipped from V and 4 bases from J, the junction kept 9 bases outside the gene matches. The CDR3 has 15 residues. In germline, CDR1 is LNHDA, CDR2 SQIVND (reference sequence). This receptor was obtained from an adult with diffuse large B cell lymphoma. Sequencing was performed on tumor tissue. The chain links TRBV19 to TRBJ1-1; 8 nucleotides match TRBD1. CDR3 region: CASSADRVKSTEAFF. The CDR3 region has the DNA TGTGCCAGTAGTGCGGACAGGGTGAAAAGCACTGAAGCTTTCTTT.